The 5 T cell receptor beta chains below all came from one sample that was sequenced in a study of shared clonotypes between healthy human individuals. The naive CD8 fraction comprised CD45RO-negative cells positively selected for CCR7 and excluded terminally differentiated effector memory CD45RA+ cells. The method was immunoSEQ multiplex PCR; TCRdb's version includes in-frame clones alone and lacks a portion of them. Found here are millions of clones, about 95% of them singletons; the top ten hold roughly 1.1%. Specimen: naive CD8+ T cells sorted from blood. Receptors originate from a man aged 18 to 29 in good health.

V is TRBV19 and J is TRBJ2-7; 8 bases agree with TRBD2. The CDR3 totals 14 residues. Looked up from germline, CDR1 is LNHDA and CDR2 is SQIVND (reference sequence). The ends lost 6 bases at V and 3 bases at J; junction bases unmatched: 7. CDR3 protein: CASRIAGGHYEQYF. CDR3 nucleotides: TGTGCCAGTAGGATCGCGGGAGGCCACTACGAGCAGTACTTC.

This clone appeared once. The V and J genes are TRBV30 and TRBJ2-7; tentatively, D is TRBD2 (7 bases). CDR1 is GTSNPN, CDR2 SVGIG, per germline (reference sequence). The CDR3 length is 15 residues. Trimming removed 0 bases at V and 4 bases at J, with 16 bases between. For the CDR3, the DNA is TGTGCCTGGAGTGTATTGGGGGGGGCCATATACGAGCAGTACTTC. It specifies CAWSVLGGAIYEQYF.

Worth noting for this clone: The same CDR3 also results from other DNA sequences found in this sample. The J gene is TRBJ1-2, the V gene TRBV27; tentative D call: TRBD1 (6 bases). This CDR3 contains 14 residues. Germline V gives CDR1 MNHEY, CDR2 SMNVEV (reference sequence). The V and J ends lost 1 base and 3 bases respectively, with 9 bases between them. CDR3 residues: CASSLLAGDYGYTF. The DNA of the CDR3 is TGTGCCAGCAGTTTATTGGCAGGGGACTATGGCTACACCTTC.

The chain recombines TRBV6-4 with TRBJ2-7; D possibly corresponds to TRBD1 (5 bases). In germline, CDR1 is MRHNA, CDR2 SNTAGT. V was trimmed by 11 bases and J by 2 bases, leaving 19 bases between them. This CDR3 has 14 amino acids. Written as DNA, the CDR3 is TGTGCCTCTGGGGTGGCAGGGATCCCCTACGAGCAGTACTTC. Its translation: CASGVAGIPYEQYF.

This chain connects TRBV9 to TRBJ1-2, with D tentatively TRBD1 (5 bases). Germline V gene data show CDR1 as SGDLS and CDR2 as YYNGEE. Trimming stripped 0 bases from V and 2 bases from J, with 11 bases between. This CDR3 contains 15 residues. The CDR3 DNA follows: TGTGCCAGCAGCGTAGAGGGGACGGACAACTATGGCTACACCTTC. Its translation: CASSVEGTDNYGYTF.